This TCR beta chain was identified in a study of PD-1 blockade in classical Hodgkin lymphoma. Findings and limits, study-wide: It was reported that newly diagnosed patients had less baseline TCR diversity than healthy donors. CD4+ but not CD8+ TCR diversity rose significantly by C4D1.

This clone was detected once. What it binds is unknown. V lost 2 bases, J lost 3 bases, and 13 bases lay in between. CDR3 size: 15 residues. Per the germline V gene, CDR1 is SNHLY and CDR2 is FYNNEI. Following autologous stem cell transplantation, relapse occurred in every patient, and exposure to brentuximab vedotin varied. After thawing, PBMCs were subjected to magnetic negative selection to isolate CD8+ T cells. Some clones are missing from TCRdb's copy, which holds only in-frame ones; the method was immunoSEQ multiplex PCR. The sample records about 29,000 clones, about 90% being singletons. The clonotype comes from a human donor with classical Hodgkin lymphoma. Here the sequenced sample was CD8+ T cells from blood, taken at baseline. The chain combines TRBV2 with TRBJ1-2, with D unclear. DNA of the CDR3: TGTGCCAGCAGTGAACCAGACCTCCCAGACTATGGCTACACCTTC. Residues: CASSEPDLPDYGYTF.